The entry below gives a single T cell receptor beta chain sequence along with its context. What it binds is not known. The data stem from a study of blood T cells in healthy people across ages. Study observations and caveats: In older individuals, TCR beta diversity per million T cells was lower, falling roughly linearly with age. Comparison with aged donors showed that long-lived donors had more naive CD4+ cells and higher diversity.

CDR3 length: 14 amino acids. V shed 6 bases and J 5 bases; nucleotides not matched to a gene: 7. Looked up from germline, CDR1 is SNHLY and CDR2 is FYNNEI. Using a J-beta primer mix together with a sample-barcoded 5' primer, a second PCR was run for about 6 to 11 cycles. Each of the cDNA molecules was tagged by a template-switch adaptor with 12 random nucleotides. MiXCR was run by TCRdb on the 5' RACE reads, yielding one entry per CDR3 protein. Among roughly 2 million distinct CDR3 sequences listed, just under 50% were seen once. Donation came from healthy Caucasian individuals in Russia who were aged about 6 to 95.

The chain has TRBV2 and TRBJ1-1; 9 bases align to TRBD1. Sequencing was performed on blood. The sequence was collected from a woman between 40 and 55 years old in good health. The CDR3 reads CASRSTGGPTEAFF. The CDR3 coding sequence is TGTGCCAGCAGATCTACAGGGGGCCCGACTGAAGCTTTCTTT. The whole variable domain, remainder taken from reference TRBV2 and TRBJ1-1, is EPEVTQTPSHQVTQMGQEVILRCVPISNHLYFYWYRQILGQKVEFLVSFYNNEISEKSEIFDDQFSVERPDGSNFTLKIRSTKLEDSAMYFCASRSTGGPTEAFFGQGTRLTVV.